This T cell receptor (beta chain) originates from a study of spatial heterogeneity in lung cancer. Study as a whole: More than 70 TRACERx patients with early, untreated non-small cell lung cancer donated samples. Sequence detection consistently recorded a greater number of beta-chain than alpha-chain sequences.

This clonotype was seen a handful of times. Every TCR cDNA molecule bore its own unique molecular identifier. Each CDR3 protein is one row after TCRdb ran MiXCR on the 5' RACE reads. The sample contains some 110,000 distinct CDR3 sequences, more than 10% of which appear only once. Stated time point: blood at routine non-recurrence follow-up after resection. Tumor, nontumor lung or frozen PBMC supplied whole RNA that was sequenced unsorted. This CDR3 comprises 12 residues. CDR1 is MDHEN and CDR2 is SYDVKM in the germline V gene. The chain uses TRBV28 and TRBJ2-2; tentative D call: TRBD1 (6 bases). The material was PBMCs, obtained at follow-up. This clonotype was obtained from a male donor with early-stage non-small cell lung cancer. The CDR3 spells CAGQGGNGELFF. In DNA form, the CDR3 reads TGTGCGGGTCAAGGGGGAAACGGGGAGCTGTTTTTT.